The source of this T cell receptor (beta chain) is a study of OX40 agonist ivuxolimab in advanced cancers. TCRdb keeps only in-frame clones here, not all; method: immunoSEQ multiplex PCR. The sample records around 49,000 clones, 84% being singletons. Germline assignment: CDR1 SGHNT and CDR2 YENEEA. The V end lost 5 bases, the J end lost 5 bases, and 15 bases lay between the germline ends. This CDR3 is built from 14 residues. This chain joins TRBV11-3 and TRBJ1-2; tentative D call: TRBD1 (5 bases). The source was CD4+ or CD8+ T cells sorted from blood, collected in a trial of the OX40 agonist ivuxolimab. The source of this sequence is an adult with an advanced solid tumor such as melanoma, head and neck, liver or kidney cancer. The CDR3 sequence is CASSPREGHYGYTF. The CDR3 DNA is TGTGCCAGCAGCCCCAGGGAGGGTCATTATGGCTACACCTTC.